This TCR beta chain derives from a study of low-dose radiotherapy and immunotherapy resistance in tumors. Time point here: after trial treatment. The sample's treatment: LDRT plus nivolumab, ipilimumab, low-dose cyclophosphamide and aspirin (RACIN trial). Primers targeting TRAV and TRBV primed first-strand cDNA, covering alpha and beta chains. TCRs were amplified for 20 to 25 PCR cycles with a constant-region primer and V-primer adapter. A single record per CDR3 protein comes from TCRdb applying MiXCR to the reads. The sample consists of 100,000 or so distinct CDR3 sequences, roughly 20% of them appearing once. Germline V CDR1 and CDR2: ENHRY, SYGVKD. V lost 8 bases, J lost 5 bases, and 18 bases lay in between. CDR3 length: 14 residues. In this sample, this clonotype turned up many times.

The specimen comprised PBMCs, sampled after low-dose radiotherapy plus immunotherapy. The TCR sequence derives from a male donor with prostate cancer. V and J are TRBV10-3 and TRBJ1-2; D gene unclear. CDR3 protein: CAIATRTERYGYTF. CDR3 nucleotides: TGTGCCATCGCCACCCGGACGGAACGATATGGCTACACCTTC.